This is a list of T cell receptor beta chains from one sample in a study of shared clonotypes between healthy human individuals. The method was immunoSEQ multiplex PCR; TCRdb's version includes in-frame clones alone and lacks a portion of them. The profile shows approximately 2.3 million clones, approximately 93% of them singletons. The sequencing sample was made of naive CD4+ T cells from PBMCs. These receptors originate from a man in his late teens or twenties in good health. Some clones in this sample may be carry-over from other donors' samples. Both conserved end residues are trimmed from each CDR3. A D gene is named only where the DNA matches it firmly. Rows may omit the clone size; those that give it use once, few, many or a size class.

V gene	J gene	CDR3 length	clone size	D gene	CDR3 protein
TRBV7-8	TRBJ1-2	12	NA	NA	ASSLEGPLRGYT
TRBV19	TRBJ2-1	14	NA	NA	ASSMRGRSSYNEQF
TRBV7-9	TRBJ2-5	14	NA	NA	ASSLLALGGQETQY
TRBV19	TRBJ2-7	12	NA	NA	ASSIGGRPYEQY
TRBV6-4	TRBJ2-7	15	NA	NA	ASSDCKPRTQENEQY
TRBV28	TRBJ2-3	13	NA	TRBD2	ASLGTSGFTDTQY
TRBV30	TRBJ2-5	10	NA	TRBD1	AWSGDRAAQY
TRBV10-3	TRBJ1-1	11	NA	NA	AIRTVGNTEAF
TRBV2	TRBJ2-1	15	NA	TRBD2	ASKGGTSGPPGNEQF
TRBV5-6	TRBJ2-5	15	NA	NA	ASSGPSGASFKETQY
TRBV28	TRBJ2-7	12	NA	NA	ASTKGGVSYEQY
TRBV4-3	TRBJ1-2	14	NA	NA	ASSQDSTAANYGYT
TRBV4-1	TRBJ2-7	13	NA	NA	ASSPRQVPSYEQY
TRBV28	TRBJ2-4	13	NA	NA	ASSLQGSAKNIQY
TRBV11-3	TRBJ2-1	12	NA	TRBD2	ASSFSGGYNEQF
TRBV28	TRBJ1-2	12	NA	NA	ASSSTGDNYGYT
TRBV10-1	TRBJ2-7	13	NA	NA	ASSESYESTYEQY
TRBV5-4	TRBJ2-3	12	NA	TRBD2	ASSSGTSGSPQY
TRBV5-1	TRBJ2-7	14	few	TRBD2	ASSFGLAAISYEQY
TRBV4-1	TRBJ1-3	10	NA	NA	ASSQDRNTIY
TRBV5-1	TRBJ2-7	12	NA	NA	ASSLYSRPGEQY
TRBV28	TRBJ1-5	9	NA	NA	ASSLSRPQH
TRBV27	TRBJ2-1	11	NA	TRBD1	ASSRTGYNEQF
TRBV28	TRBJ2-2	14	NA	TRBD1	ASSLLGTGDSGELF
TRBV28	TRBJ2-1	12	NA	NA	ASRAWSGHNEQF
TRBV2	TRBJ2-2	13	NA	NA	ASRMTPRRSGELF
TRBV6-5	TRBJ1-2	13	NA	NA	ASSPQGLANYGYT
TRBV5-4	TRBJ2-7	12	NA	NA	ASSLLRAPDEQY
TRBV2	TRBJ2-2	14	NA	TRBD2	ASRGGLAGNTGELF
TRBV7-3	TRBJ2-1	13	NA	NA	ASSPTRDVYNEQF
TRBV15	TRBJ1-1	11	few	NA	ATSRDGNTEAF
TRBV7-2	TRBJ1-2	12	NA	NA	ASSSAGARYGYT
TRBV27	TRBJ1-2	11	few	NA	ASSLEGGAGYT
TRBV7-2	TRBJ2-3	14	NA	TRBD2	ASSFFYSGDTDTQY
TRBV5-6	TRBJ1-1	13	NA	TRBD1	ASSFPTGVLGEAF
TRBV28	TRBJ2-2	15	NA	NA	ASSPQGQGPGTGELF
TRBV7-2	TRBJ2-4	15	NA	NA	ASSPYFPTTAKNIQY
TRBV2	TRBJ2-2	12	NA	NA	ASMVGISAGELF
TRBV20-1	TRBJ2-1	8	few	NA	SARSNEQF
TRBV5-1	TRBJ2-7	13	once	TRBD2	ASSSGGGPTYEQY
TRBV5-1	TRBJ2-2	14	NA	TRBD2	ASSPPAGGGAGELF
TRBV30	TRBJ2-7	10	NA	NA	AWRLDKYEQY
TRBV7-7	TRBJ1-3	12	NA	TRBD1	ASSQGGRGNTIY
TRBV7-2	TRBJ1-5	12	NA	NA	ASSLARTNQPQH
TRBV5-1	TRBJ2-7	12	NA	TRBD2	ASSFGTTLYEQY
TRBV2	TRBJ2-3	10	NA	TRBD2	ASRVAGDTQY
TRBV5-1	TRBJ2-1	13	NA	TRBD2	ASSLAASGYNEQF
TRBV5-1	TRBJ2-7	15	NA	TRBD2	ASSTPEEAGVSYEQY
TRBV30	TRBJ2-4	13	NA	TRBD2	AWSVGTSGENIQY
TRBV18	TRBJ1-1	13	NA	NA	ASSPGLRGGAEAF
TRBV21-1	TRBJ1-1	11	NA	NA	ASSKRPAPEAF
TRBV6-5	TRBJ2-5	12	NA	TRBD2	ASRPGTSPETQY
TRBV9	TRBJ2-1	14	NA	NA	ASSPRGVGSYNEQF
TRBV6-5	TRBJ1-3	14	NA	NA	ASSFGRSSSGNTIY